The present entry profiles one TCR beta chain with its context. The data were obtained in a study of patients and donors after allogeneic stem cell transplantation. This CDR3 contains 13 residues. Germline V CDR1 and CDR2: MNHEY, SMNVEV (reference sequence). V was trimmed by 1 base and J by 5 bases, leaving 8 bases between them. TCRdb ran MiXCR on the RT-PCR reads and lists one entry per CDR3 protein. The data contain about a million distinct CDR3 sequences, around 17% of them singletons. The V and J genes are TRBV27 and TRBJ2-5; D not certain. The source of this sequence is a human donor who was either an allogeneic HSCT recipient or a stem cell or donor lymphocyte infusion donor (not recorded which). It is not recorded whose cells these are; they may come from a transplant donor. Specimen: blood, either unsorted or a sorted T cell fraction (not recorded which). CDR3 amino acids: CASSLYWPETQYF. In DNA form, the CDR3 reads TGTGCCAGCAGTTTATATTGGCCGGAGACCCAGTACTTC.